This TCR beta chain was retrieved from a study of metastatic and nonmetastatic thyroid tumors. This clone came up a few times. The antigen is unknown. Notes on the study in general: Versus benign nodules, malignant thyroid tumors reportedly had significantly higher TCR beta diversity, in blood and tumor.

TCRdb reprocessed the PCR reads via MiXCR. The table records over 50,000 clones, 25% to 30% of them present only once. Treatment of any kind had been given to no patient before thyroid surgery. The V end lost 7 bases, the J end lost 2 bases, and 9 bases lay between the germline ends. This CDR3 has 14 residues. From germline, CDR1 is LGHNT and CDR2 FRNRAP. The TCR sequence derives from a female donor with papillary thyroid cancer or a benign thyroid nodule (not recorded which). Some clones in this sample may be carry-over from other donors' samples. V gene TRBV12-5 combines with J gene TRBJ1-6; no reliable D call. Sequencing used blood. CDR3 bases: TGTGCTAGTGCCGCCGGGCCCTATAATTCACCCCTCCACTTT. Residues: CASAAGPYNSPLHF.